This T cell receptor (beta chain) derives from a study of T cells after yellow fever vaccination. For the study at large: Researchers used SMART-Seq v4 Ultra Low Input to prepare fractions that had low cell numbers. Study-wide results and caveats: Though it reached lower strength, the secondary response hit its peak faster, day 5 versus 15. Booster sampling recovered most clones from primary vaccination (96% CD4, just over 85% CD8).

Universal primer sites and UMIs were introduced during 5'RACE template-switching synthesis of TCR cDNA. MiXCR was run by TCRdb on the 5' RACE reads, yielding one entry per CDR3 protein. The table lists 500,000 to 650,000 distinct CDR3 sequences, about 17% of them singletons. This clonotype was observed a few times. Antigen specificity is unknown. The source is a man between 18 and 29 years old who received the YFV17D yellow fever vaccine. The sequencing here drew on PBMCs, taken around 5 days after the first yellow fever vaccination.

In DNA, the CDR3 is TGCGCCAGCAGCCAGCTAGGGCGTGGTGGGACTGAAGCTTTCTTT. Its translation: CASSQLGRGGTEAFF. The V call is TRBV4-1, the J call TRBJ1-1; D call uncertain. With 3 bases removed from V and 5 bases from J, the gap between germline ends came to 16 bases. The CDR3 consists of 15 residues. From germline, CDR1 is MGHRA and CDR2 YSYEKL.